These 32 T cell receptor beta chains share one sample of origin, sequenced in a study of CD8 T cells in Susac syndrome. It was with random hexamers that roughly 0.45 to 1 ug RNA was reverse transcribed. TCRdb processed the immunoSEQ multiplex PCR reads anew with MiXCR; each CDR3 protein has one entry. The sample contains about 200,000 distinct CDR3 sequences, 95% of which appear only once. Sequenced material: CD4+ T cells from PBMCs. The receptors were gathered from a human donor in good health.

The chain joins TRBV27 to TRBJ2-1; either TRBD1 or TRBD2 may fit D (6 bases each). The germline CDR1 and CDR2 sequences are MNHEY and SMNVEV (reference sequence). This CDR3 has 17 amino acids. V was clipped by 7 bases and J by 6 bases, with 25 bases between them. The CDR3 loop reads CASTLRATGYGSNEQFF. CDR3 bases: TGTGCCAGCACCTTACGGGCTACAGGGTACGGGAGCAATGAGCAGTTCTTC.

The chain employs TRBV9 and TRBJ2-1; 9 bases map to TRBD2. This CDR3 is built from 14 residues. Trimming removed 1 base from V and 4 bases from J; junction bases left unmatched: 0. CDR1 and CDR2 (germline): SGDLS, YYNGEE. The CDR3 region is CASSVLAGYNEQFF. CDR3 DNA sequence: TGTGCCAGCAGCGTACTAGCGGGGTACAATGAGCAGTTCTTC.

V is TRBV18 and J is TRBJ2-1; D ambiguous. The germline V and J ends were trimmed by 2 bases and 7 bases, with 15 bases remaining between them. The germline CDR1 and CDR2 sequences are KGHSH and LQKENI. The CDR3 has 15 amino acids. This CDR3 reads CASSPFGKDLNEQFF. Here the CDR3 DNA reads TGTGCCAGCTCACCATTCGGTAAGGACCTGAATGAGCAGTTCTTC.

This chain uses TRBV6-2 or TRBV6-3 with TRBJ1-6, with D unclear. The CDR3 has 15 residues. The V gene's germline CDR1 is MNHEY and CDR2 SVGEGT. The V and J ends lost 5 bases and 9 bases respectively, with 17 bases between them. CDR3 nucleotide sequence: TGTGCCAGCAGTGACACCGGGAACCTTGCTTCACCCCTCCACTTT. Translating it yields CASSDTGNLASPLHF.

V gene TRBV29-1 combines with J gene TRBJ2-1; D might be TRBD1 or TRBD2, each matching 5 bases. The V gene's germline CDR1 is SQVTM and CDR2 ANQGSEA. The V and J ends lost 2 bases and 10 bases respectively, with 12 bases between them. There are 12 residues in the CDR3. CDR3 sequence: CSVELRWGEQFF. The CDR3 coding sequence is TGCAGCGTTGAATTGCGGTGGGGGGAGCAGTTCTTC.

The chain joins TRBV29-1 to TRBJ1-2, with a possible D match to TRBD1 (5 bases). Germline-derived CDR1 and CDR2 are SQVTM and ANQGSEA. Trimming removed 4 bases at V and 5 bases at J, with 23 bases between. The CDR3 loop spans 16 amino acids. The CDR3 region has the DNA TGCAGCGTTGTTTCGGGGACCGATAAACAGCTTTATGGCTACACCTTC. Translation gives CSVVSGTDKQLYGYTF.

The chain recombines TRBV15 with TRBJ2-1; D may be TRBD2 (6 bases). This CDR3 comprises 14 residues. Germline CDR1 and CDR2: LNHNV and YYDKDF (reference sequence). Between the trimmed V and J ends, which lost 4 bases and 12 bases, there was a span of 19 bases. Here the CDR3 DNA reads TGTGCCACCAGCAAAGACCCTGGGGAGGTTAGGCAGTTCTTC. Its translation is CATSKDPGEVRQFF.

The chain joins TRBV6-5 to TRBJ2-3, with 9 nucleotides matching TRBD1. Losses at the gene ends were 7 bases for V and 5 bases for J; bases not matched to a gene: 7. This CDR3 spans 14 amino acids. Germline values: CDR1 MNHEY, CDR2 SVGAGI. CDR3 protein: CASTRDREGDTQYF. The CDR3 DNA reads as TGTGCCAGCACACGGGACAGGGAAGGAGATACGCAGTATTTT.

The CDR3 here is CSARGGYVFDTQYF. The CDR3 DNA follows: TGCAGTGCTAGGGGGGGTTATGTCTTTGATACGCAGTATTTT. The V gene is TRBV20-1, the J gene TRBJ2-3, with a possible D match to TRBD2 (6 bases). This CDR3 region has 14 residues. In germline, CDR1 is DFQATT, CDR2 SNEGSKA (reference sequence). V lost 3 bases to trimming and J lost 6 bases, with 16 bases between them.

CDR3: CRGAGQTYTEAFF. CDR3 coding DNA: TGCAGAGGAGCCGGACAGACTTACACTGAAGCTTTCTTT. The genes are TRBV20-1 and TRBJ1-1, with a possible D match to TRBD1 (6 bases). The CDR3 is 13 amino acids. Germline CDR1 and CDR2: DFQATT and SNEGSKA (reference sequence).

The chain joins TRBV12-5 to TRBJ1-5; no reliable D call. V was clipped by 2 bases and J by 7 bases, with 6 bases between them. The CDR3 consists of 12 residues. From germline, CDR1 is LGHNT and CDR2 FRNRAP. CDR3 protein: CASGLTRQPQHF. CDR3 DNA: TGTGCTAGTGGTTTGACCCGGCAGCCCCAGCATTTT.

The chain has TRBV3-1 and TRBJ2-2; 7 nucleotides match TRBD2. V trimming: 4 bases; J trimming: 6 bases; junction bases outside the gene matches: 14. CDR3 size: 17 residues. Looked up from germline, CDR1 is LGHDT and CDR2 is YNNKEL (reference sequence). The CDR3 spells CASSRGTSAQGSGELFF. The CDR3 DNA sequence: TGTGCCAGCAGCCGGGGAACTAGCGCCCAGGGCTCCGGGGAGCTGTTTTTT.

V gene TRBV6-6 combines with J gene TRBJ1-5; D unclear. Germline V gene lookup returns CDR1 MNHNY and CDR2 SVGAGI (reference sequence). This CDR3 region has 14 residues. V lost 11 bases to trimming and J lost 5 bases, with 19 bases between them. CDR3 loop: CAARRGSLDQPQHF. The CDR3 DNA follows: TGTGCCGCCAGGCGGGGTAGCCTTGATCAGCCCCAGCATTTT.

This chain links TRBV20-1 with TRBJ2-7, with D possibly being TRBD1 (5 bases). This CDR3 is 14 amino acids long. The V and J ends lost 3 bases and 3 bases respectively, with 15 bases between them. The germline V gene encodes CDR1 DFQATT and CDR2 SNEGSKA (reference sequence). The CDR3 DNA follows: TGCAGTGCTAGTTACCGTGGGGCAGTCTACGAGCAGTACGTC. Amino acids: CSASYRGAVYEQYV.

The genes are TRBV9 and TRBJ2-3, with D hard to call. V was shortened by 5 bases and J by 4 bases, with 11 bases between the two germline ends. The CDR3 loop spans 13 amino acids. Germline CDR1 and CDR2: SGDLS and YYNGEE. CDR3 nucleotide sequence: TGTGCCAGCAGGGATAGTAGATCAGATACGCAGTATTTT. This translates into CASRDSRSDTQYF.

This clonotype was observed once. CDR3 in amino acids: CASSAGRYNEQFF. In DNA, the CDR3 is TGTGCCAGCAGCGCGGGACGGTACAATGAGCAGTTCTTC. The chain recombines TRBV7-9 with TRBJ2-1; D is possibly TRBD2 (6 bases). The CDR3 totals 13 residues. The germline V gene has CDR1 SEHNR and CDR2 FQNEAQ (reference sequence). V lost 5 bases to trimming and J lost 4 bases, with 9 bases between them.

This clonotype was counted once. The chain has TRBV29-1 and TRBJ1-6; 7 bases line up with TRBD1. The V gene end was trimmed by 6 bases and the J gene end by 6 bases; junction bases not matched to a gene: 8. This CDR3 region has 14 residues. The germline gives CDR1 SQVTM, CDR2 ANQGSEA. CDR3 bases: TGCAGCGTAACGACAGGGCTCCCTAATTCACCCCTCCACTTT. This translates into CSVTTGLPNSPLHF.

The chain has TRBV29-1 and TRBJ2-3, with TRBD1 as a possible D gene (6 bases). Germline lookup yields CDR1 SQVTM and CDR2 ANQGSEA. The CDR3 loop spans 15 amino acids. V was cut by 8 bases and J by 2 bases, with 20 bases left in between. In DNA, the CDR3 is TGCAGCACCCCGAAGGCAGGGGCCCCCACAGATACGCAGTATTTT. Translating gives CSTPKAGAPTDTQYF.

This clonotype was observed a single time. This chain links TRBV20-1 with TRBJ1-4; D perhaps matches TRBD1 (5 bases). The CDR3 extends over 13 amino acids. V was trimmed by 3 bases and J by 6 bases, leaving 11 bases between them. Germline V gives CDR1 DFQATT, CDR2 SNEGSKA (reference sequence). CDR3 sequence (DNA): TGCAGTGCTAGCTCCGGGGCGGATGAAAAACTGTTTTTT. It codes for CSASSGADEKLFF.

The V and J genes are TRBV19 and TRBJ2-1, with 10 bases that match TRBD1. V trimming: 10 bases; J trimming: 8 bases; junction bases outside the gene matches: 11. The CDR3 runs 14 residues. Germline loops: CDR1 LNHDA, CDR2 SQIVND (reference sequence). The CDR3 here is CATARQGAVHEQFF. The CDR3 coding sequence is TGTGCCACAGCTCGACAGGGGGCCGTGCATGAGCAGTTCTTC.

The chain combines TRBV15 with TRBJ2-5, with D tentatively TRBD2 (5 bases). V dropped 1 base and J dropped 4 bases, with 10 bases sitting between them. Per germline, CDR1 LNHNV and CDR2 YYDKDF (reference sequence). CDR3 length: 14 residues. The CDR3 nucleotides read TGTGCCACCAGCAGAGTTGGTAGCGTAGAGACCCAGTACTTC. Translated: CATSRVGSVETQYF.

The gene calls are TRBV29-1 and TRBJ2-5, with TRBD2 as a possible D gene (6 bases). Looked up from germline, CDR1 is SQVTM and CDR2 is ANQGSEA. V was shortened by 3 bases and J by 3 bases, with 8 bases between the two germline ends. The CDR3 length is 12 residues. The DNA of the CDR3 is TGCAGCGTTGAGGACTACAAAGAGACCCAGTACTTC. Residues: CSVEDYKETQYF.

The rearrangement joins TRBV20-1 to TRBJ1-6, with D unresolved. The CDR3 totals 14 residues. Deletions cut 3 bases from V and 7 bases from J, with 13 bases between. CDR1 is DFQATT, CDR2 SNEGSKA, per germline (reference sequence). The CDR3 nucleotides read TGCAGTGCTAGCAATTTCGGGGAAAATTCACCCCTCCACTTT. Translated, it gives CSASNFGENSPLHF.

The CDR3 spells CSTGTRADTQYF. The CDR3 DNA reads TGCAGCACCGGGACTAGAGCAGATACGCAGTATTTT. V usage is TRBV20-1 and J usage is TRBJ2-3; 8 positions match TRBD2. Germline CDR1 and CDR2: DFQATT and SNEGSKA (reference sequence). CDR3 length equals 12 residues.

J is TRBJ2-4 and V is TRBV3-1; 7 nucleotides agree with TRBD1. The CDR3 extends over 17 amino acids. V shed 2 bases, J shed 1 base, and the junction held 8 bases outside the gene matches. Looked up from germline, CDR1 is LGHDT and CDR2 is YNNKEL (reference sequence). CDR3 amino acids: CASSQPTGPGAKNIQYF. For the CDR3, the DNA is TGTGCCAGCAGCCAACCGACAGGGCCCGGGGCCAAAAACATTCAGTACTTC.

V gene TRBV3-1 combines with J gene TRBJ2-5; D not resolved. Trimming shortened V by 1 base and J by 3 bases, and 9 bases separated the two germline ends. The CDR3 has 14 amino acids. CDR1 and CDR2 (germline): LGHDT, YNNKEL (reference sequence). The CDR3 reads CASSQGSTEETQYF. The CDR3 DNA sequence: TGTGCCAGCAGCCAAGGTTCGACGGAAGAGACCCAGTACTTC.

The chain has TRBV20-1 and TRBJ2-3, with TRBD2 matching 9 bases. Germline assignment: CDR1 DFQATT and CDR2 SNEGSKA (reference sequence). The CDR3 is made up of 15 amino acids. V lost 7 bases, J lost 10 bases, and 18 bases stayed unmatched. The CDR3 DNA sequence: TGCAGTGTTCCGACCGGCGGGGGGGCCTCTCTTGCGCAGTATTTT. Protein sequence: CSVPTGGGASLAQYF.

The rearrangement links TRBV20-1 to TRBJ2-5, with D possibly being TRBD2 (6 bases). V shed 3 bases and J shed 3 bases, with 20 bases lying between them. From germline, CDR1 is DFQATT and CDR2 SNEGSKA (reference sequence). CDR3 length: 16 amino acids. This CDR3 reads CSASPPRDFSEETQYF. The CDR3 coding sequence is TGCAGTGCTAGTCCCCCCCGGGACTTCTCCGAAGAGACCCAGTACTTC.

The V call is TRBV3-1, the J call TRBJ2-7, with TRBD2 identical over 8 bases. Germline V gene sequence: CDR1 LGHDT, CDR2 YNNKEL (reference sequence). After removal of 7 bases from V and 4 bases from J, the junction contained 6 bases not matched to a gene. The CDR3 extends over 13 amino acids. CDR3 sequence (DNA): TGTGCCAGCATCTCCCCGGGGGGGTACGAGCAGTACTTC. It is translated as CASISPGGYEQYF.

This chain links TRBV5-6 with TRBJ2-7; unclear D gene. There are 13 residues in the CDR3. The germline gives CDR1 SGHDT, CDR2 YYEEEE. The ends were cut back, 3 bases at V and 1 base at J, with 8 bases in the middle. CDR3 sequence (DNA): TGTGCCAGCAGCTCGACGAAATCCTACGAGCAGTACTTC. Protein: CASSSTKSYEQYF.

The chain links TRBV12-3 or TRBV12-4 to TRBJ2-5; D gene unclear. Trimming left V 1 base short and J 5 bases short, with 5 bases between. This CDR3 region has 12 residues. CDR3 in amino acids: CASSLELETQYF. Here the CDR3 DNA reads TGTGCCAGCAGTTTAGAACTTGAGACCCAGTACTTC.

The chain employs TRBV27 and TRBJ2-7; no reliable D call. Trimming removed 3 bases from V and 6 bases from J, with 15 bases in between. The CDR3 spans 14 residues. Germline V gene sequence: CDR1 MNHEY, CDR2 SMNVEV (reference sequence). The CDR3, as DNA: TGTGCCAGCAGTTTCAAGAGACCCAGAGGCGAGCAGTACTTC. This sequence encodes CASSFKRPRGEQYF.